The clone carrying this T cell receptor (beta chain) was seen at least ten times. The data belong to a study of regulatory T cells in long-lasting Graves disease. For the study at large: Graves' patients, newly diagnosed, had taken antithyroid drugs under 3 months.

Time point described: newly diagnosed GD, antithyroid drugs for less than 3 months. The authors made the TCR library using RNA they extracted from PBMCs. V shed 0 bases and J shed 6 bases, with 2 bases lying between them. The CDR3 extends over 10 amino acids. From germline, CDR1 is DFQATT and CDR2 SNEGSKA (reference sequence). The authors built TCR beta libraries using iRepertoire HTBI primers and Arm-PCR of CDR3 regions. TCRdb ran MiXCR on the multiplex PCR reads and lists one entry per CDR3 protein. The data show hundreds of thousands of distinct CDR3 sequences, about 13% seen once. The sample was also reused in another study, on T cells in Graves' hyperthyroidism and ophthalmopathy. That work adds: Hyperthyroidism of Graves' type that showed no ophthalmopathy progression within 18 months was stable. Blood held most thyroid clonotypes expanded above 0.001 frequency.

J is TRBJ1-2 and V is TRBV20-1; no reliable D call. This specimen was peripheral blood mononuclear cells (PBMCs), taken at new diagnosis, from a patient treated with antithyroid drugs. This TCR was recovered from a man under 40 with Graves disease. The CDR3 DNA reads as TGCAGTGCTAGAGAGGATGGCTACACCTTC. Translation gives CSAREDGYTF.